This entry lists 11 T cell receptor beta chains sequenced from one sample in a study of shared clonotypes between healthy human individuals. Sequenced by immunoSEQ multiplex PCR; TCRdb stores in-frame clones only, minus some. Of around 1.5 million clones detected, around 98% appear once; the ten largest clones hold approximately 0.44%. Sequencing was done on a sample of naive CD4+ T cells sorted from blood. The subset was: CD45RA+ positively selected. All receptors come from a man aged 25 to 40 in good health.

This chain connects TRBV7-9 to TRBJ1-3; 7 nucleotides match TRBD1. V lost 2 bases, J lost 0 bases, and 7 bases stayed unmatched. CDR3 length: 17 amino acids. Per germline, CDR1 SEHNR and CDR2 FQNEAQ (reference sequence). CDR3 nucleotides: TGTGCCAGCAGCTTATGGGACAGCGGGGCCTCTGGAAACACCATATATTTT. This gives the protein CASSLWDSGASGNTIYF.

V gene TRBV18 combines with J gene TRBJ1-4; D is perhaps TRBD1 (6 bases). The V end was cut by 2 bases, the J end by 2 bases, with 12 bases between. There are 16 residues in the CDR3. Germline V gene data show CDR1 as KGHSH and CDR2 as LQKENI. In nucleotides, the CDR3 is TGTGCCAGCTCACCAAACAGGGTGAAGACTAATGAAAAACTGTTTTTT. As protein: CASSPNRVKTNEKLFF. The full variable domain, completed using reference TRBV18 and TRBJ1-4, is NAGVMQNPRHLVRRRGQEARLRCSPMKGHSHVYWYRQLPEEGLKFMVYLQKENIIDESGMPKERFSAEFPKEGPSILRIQQVVRGDSAAYFCASSPNRVKTNEKLFFGSGTQLSVL.

The rearrangement joins TRBV4-2 to TRBJ1-4, with D tentatively TRBD1 (5 bases). The CDR3 is 15 residues long. Germline CDR1 and CDR2: LGHNA and YNFKEQ. Trimming stripped 4 bases from V and 7 bases from J, with 16 bases between. The CDR3 loop is CASSPLGPKVEKLFF. The CDR3 DNA is TGTGCCAGCAGCCCCCTGGGACCAAAGGTTGAAAAACTGTTTTTT.

This clone came up once. The chain is built from TRBV7-2 and TRBJ2-1; tentative D call: TRBD2 (6 bases). V was cut by 3 bases and J by 5 bases, with 14 bases left in between. Per germline, CDR1 SGHTA and CDR2 FQGNSA. The CDR3 totals 15 residues. The CDR3 spells CASSLGRGTNNEQFF. CDR3 sequence (DNA): TGTGCCAGCAGCTTGGGGCGGGGTACGAACAATGAGCAGTTCTTC.

In regard to this clone: This specimen includes other DNA sequences encoding the same CDR3. J is TRBJ2-1 and V is TRBV6-1; D gene uncertain. The germline CDR1 and CDR2 sequences are MNHNS and SASEGT. The CDR3 contains 13 residues. V was cut by 6 bases and J by 4 bases, with 10 bases left in between. The CDR3 sequence is CASRGSGYNEQFF. DNA for the CDR3: TGTGCCAGCAGGGGCTCGGGTTACAATGAGCAGTTCTTC.

This chain links TRBV27 with TRBJ2-7; possible D gene TRBD1, 7 bases. The CDR3 is 17 amino acids. V was clipped by 5 bases and J by 5 bases, with 25 bases between them. Looked up from germline, CDR1 is MNHEY and CDR2 is SMNVEV (reference sequence). CDR3 sequence: CASSLGPRGVPGNEQYF. The CDR3 DNA sequence: TGTGCCAGCAGTCTGGGCCCCAGGGGGGTCCCGGGGAACGAGCAGTACTTC.

The CDR3 is CASSLQEAGGYNEQFF. In DNA form, the CDR3 reads TGCGCCAGCAGCCTACAGGAGGCGGGAGGGTACAATGAGCAGTTCTTC. The J gene is TRBJ2-1, the V gene TRBV4-1; 9 bases are shared with TRBD2. CDR1 MGHRA and CDR2 YSYEKL come from the germline V gene. The junction had 8 bases not matched to a gene; V was cut back by 4 bases and J by 4 bases. CDR3 length equals 16 residues.

This chain links TRBV5-4 with TRBJ2-7, with D unclear. CDR3 length equals 15 residues. Germline assignment: CDR1 SGHNT and CDR2 YYREEE (reference sequence). Trimming shortened V by 2 bases and J by 3 bases, and 15 bases separated the two germline ends. CDR3 nucleotide sequence: TGTGCCAGCAGCTTTTCCGGGTACAATAACTACGAGCAGTACTTC. This sequence encodes CASSFSGYNNYEQYF.

A single count supports this clone. J is TRBJ2-3 and V is TRBV19; no reliable D call. This CDR3 has 14 amino acids. V gave up 2 bases and J gave up 0 bases, with 6 bases separating them. Germline V CDR1 and CDR2: LNHDA, SQIVND (reference sequence). DNA of the CDR3: TGTGCCAGTAGTATAACTGAAAGCACAGATACGCAGTATTTT. Translating gives CASSITESTDTQYF.

Only one count was recorded for this clone. The chain links TRBV30 to TRBJ2-7; 9 bases map to TRBD1. This CDR3 comprises 11 residues. V shed 5 bases and J 10 bases; nucleotides not matched to a gene: 6. Per germline, CDR1 GTSNPN and CDR2 SVGIG (reference sequence). The CDR3 DNA follows: TGTGCCTGGGGGACAGGGTATAATCAGTACTTC. Translating gives CAWGTGYNQYF.

Comments on this clone: The same CDR3 is also encoded by other DNA sequences in this sample. V gene TRBV2 combines with J gene TRBJ2-7, with D perhaps being TRBD1 or TRBD2 (6 bases each). V gave up 8 bases and J gave up 2 bases, with 7 bases separating them. Germline V lookup: CDR1 SNHLY, CDR2 FYNNEI. This CDR3 is 11 amino acids long. CDR3 protein: CASGGPYEQYF. The CDR3 nucleotides are TGTGCCAGCGGGGGGCCCTACGAGCAGTACTTC.